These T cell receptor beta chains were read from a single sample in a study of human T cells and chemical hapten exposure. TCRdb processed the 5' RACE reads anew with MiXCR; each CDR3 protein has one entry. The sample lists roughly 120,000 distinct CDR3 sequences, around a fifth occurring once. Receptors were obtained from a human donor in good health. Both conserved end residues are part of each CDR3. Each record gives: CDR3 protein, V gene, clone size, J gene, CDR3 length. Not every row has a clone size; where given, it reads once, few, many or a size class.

cdr3_aa: CASNLPSPTGKEQYF
v_call: TRBV28
clone_size: few
j_call: TRBJ2-7
cdr3_length: 15

cdr3_aa: CSASPLGRGVYEQYF
v_call: TRBV20-1
clone_size: .
j_call: TRBJ2-7
cdr3_length: 15

cdr3_aa: CASSQDQEVAGALYEQYF
v_call: TRBV4-1
clone_size: .
j_call: TRBJ2-7
cdr3_length: 18

cdr3_aa: CASSLVAADMGHEQYF
v_call: TRBV28
clone_size: .
j_call: TRBJ2-7
cdr3_length: 16

cdr3_aa: CASSTGLAGGSGELFF
v_call: TRBV7-2
clone_size: few
j_call: TRBJ2-2
cdr3_length: 16

cdr3_aa: CASSFSRQGINYGYTF
v_call: TRBV7-9
clone_size: few
j_call: TRBJ1-2
cdr3_length: 16

cdr3_aa: CASSPNRALSYEQYF
v_call: TRBV7-9
clone_size: .
j_call: TRBJ2-7
cdr3_length: 15

cdr3_aa: CSVEGRPGSYTF
v_call: TRBV29-1
clone_size: few
j_call: TRBJ1-2
cdr3_length: 12

cdr3_aa: CSVESQGHEQFF
v_call: TRBV29-1
clone_size: .
j_call: TRBJ2-1
cdr3_length: 12

cdr3_aa: CASSSFNTDTQYF
v_call: TRBV11-2
clone_size: .
j_call: TRBJ2-3
cdr3_length: 13

cdr3_aa: CASSRVGHSNTGELFF
v_call: TRBV27
clone_size: .
j_call: TRBJ2-2
cdr3_length: 16

cdr3_aa: CASSLVTAYNEQFF
v_call: TRBV5-1
clone_size: .
j_call: TRBJ2-1
cdr3_length: 14

cdr3_aa: CAISERGPQETQYF
v_call: TRBV10-3
clone_size: many
j_call: TRBJ2-5
cdr3_length: 14

cdr3_aa: CASSFGLMNTEAFF
v_call: TRBV28
clone_size: .
j_call: TRBJ1-1
cdr3_length: 14

cdr3_aa: CASSFGLAGLETQYF
v_call: TRBV11-2
clone_size: few
j_call: TRBJ2-5
cdr3_length: 15

cdr3_aa: CASSLTSLAGAGELFF
v_call: TRBV7-3
clone_size: .
j_call: TRBJ2-2
cdr3_length: 16

cdr3_aa: CASSLSQGYEQYF
v_call: TRBV11-2
clone_size: few
j_call: TRBJ2-7
cdr3_length: 13

cdr3_aa: CASSSLWVADTQYF
v_call: TRBV7-8
clone_size: .
j_call: TRBJ2-3
cdr3_length: 14

cdr3_aa: CASSLDLNSAYGYTF
v_call: TRBV11-2
clone_size: .
j_call: TRBJ1-2
cdr3_length: 15

cdr3_aa: CASSSPGQGSFGNEQFF
v_call: TRBV7-9
clone_size: few
j_call: TRBJ2-1
cdr3_length: 17

cdr3_aa: CASSSSGIRLGTQYF
v_call: TRBV13
clone_size: few
j_call: TRBJ2-3
cdr3_length: 15

cdr3_aa: CASRPGTDGSNQPQHF
v_call: TRBV12-3/TRBV12-4
clone_size: few
j_call: TRBJ1-5
cdr3_length: 16

cdr3_aa: CSAYGTSGDSSTDTQYF
v_call: TRBV29-1
clone_size: few
j_call: TRBJ2-3
cdr3_length: 17

cdr3_aa: CASSQDLDRGAYEQYF
v_call: TRBV3-1
clone_size: few
j_call: TRBJ2-7
cdr3_length: 16

cdr3_aa: CSARGTGGNQPQHF
v_call: TRBV20-1
clone_size: few
j_call: TRBJ1-5
cdr3_length: 14

cdr3_aa: CASSVEQGRRDTQYF
v_call: TRBV9
clone_size: few
j_call: TRBJ2-3
cdr3_length: 15

cdr3_aa: CSAHNTYEQYF
v_call: TRBV20-1
clone_size: .
j_call: TRBJ2-7
cdr3_length: 11

cdr3_aa: CASSPDLGQPQHF
v_call: TRBV7-9
clone_size: .
j_call: TRBJ1-5
cdr3_length: 13

cdr3_aa: CASSLSGGTTNEKLFF
v_call: TRBV18
clone_size: .
j_call: TRBJ1-4
cdr3_length: 16

cdr3_aa: CASSGNSYEQYF
v_call: TRBV28
clone_size: .
j_call: TRBJ2-7
cdr3_length: 12

cdr3_aa: CATQRTSGGLTYNEQFF
v_call: TRBV27
clone_size: few
j_call: TRBJ2-1
cdr3_length: 17

cdr3_aa: CASSPRLGVSDTQYF
v_call: TRBV7-8
clone_size: few
j_call: TRBJ2-3
cdr3_length: 15

cdr3_aa: CASIPRRGPLNQPQHF
v_call: TRBV28
clone_size: .
j_call: TRBJ1-5
cdr3_length: 16

cdr3_aa: CASSLNRGLYGDTF
v_call: TRBV5-4
clone_size: .
j_call: TRBJ1-2
cdr3_length: 14

cdr3_aa: CASSLVSSDTQYF
v_call: TRBV11-2
clone_size: .
j_call: TRBJ2-3
cdr3_length: 13